The entry below describes one T cell receptor beta chain. The data were taken from a study of blood T cell repertoires in COVID-19. Looking at the study overall: Whether acute or convalescent, the COVID-19 samples came from the United States, Italy and Spain. PBMCs, B-cell-depleted T cells, or T cells provided the cDNA or gDNA that made up the material.

Clones were read by immunoSEQ multiplex PCR, and TCRdb kept only the in-frame ones, dropping some. The data contain approximately 68,000 clones, approximately 86% of them singletons. The TCR originated in an older man with active COVID-19. Sequencing input: peripheral blood.

CDR3 protein: CASIPGQGGQETQYF. The DNA for the CDR3 is TGCGCCAGTATTCCGGGACAGGGAGGCCAAGAGACCCAGTACTTC. This sequence joins TRBV5-1 and TRBJ2-5; 9 bases line up with TRBD1. CDR3 length equals 15 residues. Germline CDR1 is SGHRS and CDR2 is YFSETQ. V lost 8 bases and J lost 1; bases outside the gene matches: 9.